One and the same sample provided the 12 T cell receptor beta chains below, sequenced in a study of CD8 T cells in ankylosing spondylitis. Study findings and constraints: Typical of ankylosing spondylitis blood, it appeared, was a TCR beta motif of fewer than 10 highly homologous variants.

In TCRdb, the 5' RACE reads were re-called with MiXCR into one record per CDR3 protein. This sample has roughly 450,000 distinct CDR3 sequences; roughly 27% occur once, and the top ten carry about 0.9%. No antigen has been assigned to these receptors. The specimen sequenced was blood, either unsorted or a sorted T cell fraction (not recorded which). These TCRs come from a male donor with ankylosing spondylitis.

This clonotype has just a few counts. V gene TRBV5-1 combines with J gene TRBJ2-2; D is possibly TRBD1 (7 bases). The CDR3 is made up of 16 amino acids. Germline CDR1 and CDR2: SGHRS and YFSETQ. Trimming took 0 bases from V and 4 from J, leaving 13 bases between them. As DNA, the CDR3 is TGCGCCAGCAGCTTGGCCGCGCAGGGGGGCACCGGGGAGCTGTTTTTT. Protein sequence: CASSLAAQGGTGELFF.

This clonotype appeared a few times. This chain links TRBV20-1 with TRBJ2-3, with 7 bases aligning to TRBD2. The CDR3 contains 15 residues. The trim removed 5 bases at V and 7 bases at J, leaving 15 bases unmatched. Germline CDR1 DFQATT, CDR2 SNEGSKA (reference sequence). CDR3: CSACPSGTSHHTQYF. The CDR3 DNA sequence: TGCAGTGCTTGCCCCAGCGGGACTTCACATCATACGCAGTATTTT.

This clonotype was found a few times. The chain is built from TRBV6-4 and TRBJ2-1, with D perhaps matching TRBD1 or TRBD2 (6 bases each). The germline V and J ends were trimmed by 8 bases and 4 bases, with 15 bases remaining between them. Germline lookup yields CDR1 MRHNA and CDR2 SNTAGT. This CDR3 has 14 residues. This CDR3 reads CASGKGGMYNEQFF. CDR3 sequence (DNA): TGTGCCAGCGGGAAAGGGGGGATGTACAATGAGCAGTTCTTC.

This sequence joins TRBV15 and TRBJ2-3; D remains ambiguous. V was trimmed by 5 bases and J by 3 bases, leaving 9 bases between them. This CDR3 contains 13 residues. In germline, CDR1 is LNHNV, CDR2 YYDKDF (reference sequence). This chain's CDR3 is CATSPVLTDTQYF. DNA of the CDR3: TGTGCCACCAGCCCGGTACTTACAGATACGCAGTATTTT.

This clonotype was recorded a few times. The V gene is TRBV12-3 or TRBV12-4, the J gene TRBJ2-4; no clear D gene. V lost 5 bases and J 6 bases, leaving 8 bases between the germline ends. CDR3 length equals 12 residues. The CDR3 region is CASSPLGNIQYF. DNA of the CDR3: TGTGCCAGCAGTCCCCTCGGAAACATTCAGTACTTC.

This clonotype was observed a few times. The V call is TRBV3-1, the J call TRBJ2-3; unclear D gene. V gave up 2 bases and J gave up 5 bases, with 8 bases separating them. The CDR3 covers 13 residues. CDR1 is LGHDT and CDR2 is YNNKEL in the germline V gene (reference sequence). The CDR3 here is CASSQMVEDTQYF. CDR3 bases: TGTGCCAGCAGCCAAATGGTAGAAGATACGCAGTATTTT.

Only a few counts were recorded for this clonotype. The chain recombines TRBV12-3 or TRBV12-4 with TRBJ2-2, with 7 bases aligning to TRBD2. This CDR3 has 15 amino acids. Trimming took 1 base from V and 4 from J; bases not matched to a gene: 3. The CDR3 nucleotides are TGTGCCAGCAGTTTAGGAGCTAGCGGCACCGGGGAGCTGTTTTTT. The encoded protein is CASSLGASGTGELFF.

The sample holds a few counts of this clonotype. The V and J genes are TRBV20-1 and TRBJ1-5; TRBD1 is a possible D gene (5 bases). Germline lookup yields CDR1 DFQATT and CDR2 SNEGSKA (reference sequence). CDR3 size: 13 residues. V lost 2 bases to trimming and J lost 7 bases, with 12 bases between them. In DNA form, the CDR3 reads TGCAGTGCTAGAAGGGGCGGCGACCAGCCCCAGCATTTT. Translated, it gives CSARRGGDQPQHF.

The chain uses TRBV7-2 and TRBJ1-2; TRBD1 might be the D (6 bases). V was trimmed by 5 bases and J by 8 bases, leaving 15 bases between them. This CDR3 is 13 amino acids long. In germline, CDR1 is SGHTA, CDR2 FQGNSA. CDR3 coding DNA: TGTGCCAGCAGCGATCCCGAGGGGGGAGGCTACACCTTC. Amino acid sequence: CASSDPEGGGYTF.

This clonotype was seen a few times. The chain joins TRBV3-1 to TRBJ1-1; D might be TRBD1 (5 bases). CDR1 and CDR2 from the germline V gene are LGHDT and YNNKEL (reference sequence). Trimming shortened V by 4 bases and J by 0 bases, and 9 bases separated the two germline ends. CDR3 length: 14 residues. The CDR3 loop reads CASSRTTVNTEAFF. The CDR3 DNA follows: TGTGCCAGCAGCCGAACGACAGTGAACACTGAAGCTTTCTTT.

CDR3 sequence (DNA): TGTGCCATCAGTGGGACAGGGGGCGAAAATGAGCAGTTCTTC. This translates into CAISGTGGENEQFF. This chain links TRBV10-3 with TRBJ2-1, with TRBD1 matching 11 bases. CDR1 ENHRY and CDR2 SYGVKD come from the germline V gene. J lost 7 bases, V lost 4 bases, and 3 bases had no gene match. The CDR3 is made up of 14 amino acids.

Only a few counts were recorded for this clonotype. The chain carries TRBV29-1 and TRBJ1-1, with 7 positions matching TRBD1. CDR3 length equals 13 residues. Germline values: CDR1 SQVTM, CDR2 ANQGSEA. Germline trimming cut 1 base from V and 8 bases from J; bases unmatched to any gene: 7. This CDR3 is CSVEGPDRSEAFF. For the CDR3, the DNA is TGCAGCGTTGAAGGCCCGGACAGGTCCGAAGCTTTCTTT. The full variable domain, rest sourced from reference TRBV29-1 and TRBJ1-1, is SAVISQKPSRDICQRGTSLTIQCQVDSQVTMMFWYRQQPGQSLTLIATANQGSEATYESGFVIDKFPISRPNLTFSTLTVSNMSPEDSSIYLCSVEGPDRSEAFFGQGTRLTVV.